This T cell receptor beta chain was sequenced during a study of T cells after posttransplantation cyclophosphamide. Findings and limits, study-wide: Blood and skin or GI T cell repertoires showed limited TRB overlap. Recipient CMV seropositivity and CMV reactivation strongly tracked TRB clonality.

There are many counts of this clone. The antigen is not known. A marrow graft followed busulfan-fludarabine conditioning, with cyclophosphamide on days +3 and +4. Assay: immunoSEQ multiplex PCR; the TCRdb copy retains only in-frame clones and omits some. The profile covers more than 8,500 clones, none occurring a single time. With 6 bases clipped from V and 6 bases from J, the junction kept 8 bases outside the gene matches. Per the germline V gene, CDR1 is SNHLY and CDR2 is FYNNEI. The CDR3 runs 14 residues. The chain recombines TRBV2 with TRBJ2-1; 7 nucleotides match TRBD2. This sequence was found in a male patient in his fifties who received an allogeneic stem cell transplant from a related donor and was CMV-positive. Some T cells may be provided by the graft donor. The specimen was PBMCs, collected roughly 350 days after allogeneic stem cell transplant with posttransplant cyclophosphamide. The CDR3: CASSPGGRGNEQFF. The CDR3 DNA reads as TGTGCCAGCAGCCCGGGAGGAAGGGGCAATGAGCAGTTCTTC.